These 23 T cell receptor beta chains were all obtained from the same sample, sequenced in a study of response to subunit inactivated influenza vaccine. One entry per CDR3 protein, called by TCRdb with MiXCR from the RT-PCR reads. The table records 500,000 to 600,000 distinct CDR3 sequences, roughly 12% of them present only once. The data also belong to a second study, concerning T cells expressing NK-cell markers. From that paper: TCR beta libraries carry UMIs added by 5'RACE template switching.

The sequencing here drew on PBMCs from blood, taken on the day of vaccination. These receptor sequences come from a man aged 45 to 65 who received an inactivated influenza vaccine.

A few counts support this clonotype. The chain employs TRBV5-1 and TRBJ2-2; D is uncertain. V was trimmed by 3 bases and J by 8 bases, leaving 8 bases between them. Germline CDR1 is SGHRS and CDR2 is YFSETQ. The CDR3 consists of 12 residues. The DNA for the CDR3 is TGCGCCAGCAGCTCGCGGCGGGGGGAGCTGTTTTTT. Translating it yields CASSSRRGELFF.

The chain is built from TRBV5-1 and TRBJ2-2; D possibly matches TRBD1 or TRBD2 (5 bases each). V was shortened by 4 bases and J by 4 bases, with 17 bases between the two germline ends. The CDR3 runs to 16 residues. Germline V gene lookup returns CDR1 SGHRS and CDR2 YFSETQ. This CDR3 is CASSVTAGTVTGELFF. In DNA form, the CDR3 reads TGCGCCAGCAGCGTGACCGCCGGGACGGTCACCGGGGAGCTGTTTTTT. The variable domain in full, completed from reference TRBV5-1 and TRBJ2-2, reads KAGVTQTPRYLIKTRGQQVTLSCSPISGHRSVSWYQQTPGQGLQFLFEYFSETQRNKGNFPGRFSGRQFSNSRSEMNVSTLELGDSALYLCASSVTAGTVTGELFFGEGSRLTVL.

The chain is built from TRBV20-1 and TRBJ1-2; D not certain. The CDR3 length is 14 residues. Trimming took 0 bases from V and 7 from J, leaving 15 bases between them. Germline values: CDR1 DFQATT, CDR2 SNEGSKA (reference sequence). This CDR3 is CSARDPQAQAGYTF. The CDR3 coding sequence is TGCAGTGCTAGAGATCCCCAGGCGCAAGCTGGCTACACCTTC.

The CDR3 nucleotides are TGTGCCAGCCTACTGAGCCTCAACACCGGGGAGCTGTTTTTT. Amino acids: CASLLSLNTGELFF. The chain has TRBV28 and TRBJ2-2, with D unresolved. CDR1 is MDHEN, CDR2 SYDVKM, per germline. There are 14 residues in the CDR3. V lost 8 bases to trimming and J lost 2 bases, with 12 bases between them.

The V and J genes are TRBV6-2 or TRBV6-3 and TRBJ1-5; no clear D. CDR1 and CDR2 (germline): MNHEY, SVGEGT. The CDR3 is 14 residues long. With 7 bases removed from V and 7 bases from J, the gap between germline ends came to 17 bases. Written as DNA, the CDR3 is TGTGCCAGCAACGCGGGGTTAGGTCTGCAGCCCCAGCATTTT. Translated, it gives CASNAGLGLQPQHF.

The chain recombines TRBV7-2 with TRBJ2-3; 12 bases fit TRBD2. V gave up 5 bases and J gave up 2 bases; unmatched junction bases: 5. The CDR3 extends over 16 amino acids. Looked up from germline, CDR1 is SGHTA and CDR2 is FQGNSA. The CDR3 region is CASSPGLAGYTDTQYF. CDR3 DNA: TGTGCCAGCAGCCCTGGACTAGCGGGGTACACAGATACGCAGTATTTT.

Ten or more counts support this clonotype. The rearrangement joins TRBV11-1 to TRBJ1-6; TRBD1 agrees at 8 bases. After removal of 2 bases from V and 10 bases from J, the junction contained 7 bases not matched to a gene. The germline V gene has CDR1 SGHAT and CDR2 FQDESV (reference sequence). CDR3 length: 15 residues. The CDR3 protein is CASSLLQGVRSPLHF. The CDR3 nucleotides are TGTGCCAGCAGCTTATTACAGGGGGTGAGATCACCCCTCCACTTT.

This clonotype has only a few counts. The J gene is TRBJ1-3, the V gene TRBV28; TRBD1 might be the D (6 bases). Germline V gene lookup returns CDR1 MDHEN and CDR2 SYDVKM. This CDR3 is built from 15 residues. Trimming removed 7 bases from V and 4 bases from J, with 17 bases in between. The CDR3 sequence: CASTIGGGIGNTIYF. CDR3 coding DNA: TGTGCCAGCACCATCGGAGGGGGGATCGGAAACACCATATATTTT.

This clonotype was observed a few times. The rearrangement uses TRBV6-2 or TRBV6-3 and TRBJ2-7, with a possible D match to TRBD1 (7 bases). V lost 6 bases, J lost 1 base, and 16 bases lay in between. CDR1 is MNHEY, CDR2 SVGEGT, per germline. The CDR3 runs 15 residues. This CDR3 reads CASSQGGWRSYEQYF. The CDR3 DNA reads as TGTGCCAGCAGCCAGGGGGGCTGGAGGTCCTACGAGCAGTACTTC.

V and J are TRBV5-1 and TRBJ2-3; 8 positions agree with TRBD1. Germline V gives CDR1 SGHRS, CDR2 YFSETQ. The ends lost 4 bases at V and 0 bases at J; junction bases unmatched: 7. The CDR3 is 16 amino acids. Written as DNA, the CDR3 is TGCGCCAGCAGCCTAGGACAGGGCCCTAGCACAGATACGCAGTATTTT. Amino acid sequence: CASSLGQGPSTDTQYF.

This clonotype was observed a single time. This sequence joins TRBV29-1 and TRBJ2-2; TRBD1 matches 7 bases. The CDR3 has 15 residues. The trim removed 3 bases at V and 2 bases at J, leaving 6 bases unmatched. Germline V lookup: CDR1 SQVTM, CDR2 ANQGSEA. CDR3 amino acids: CSVEGQGVNTGELFF. The DNA of the CDR3 is TGCAGCGTTGAGGGTCAGGGGGTAAACACCGGGGAGCTGTTTTTT.

The rearrangement links TRBV28 to TRBJ2-7; no clear D. The CDR3 length is 12 residues. V lost 5 bases and J lost 4, with 9 bases in between. The germline V gene encodes CDR1 MDHEN and CDR2 SYDVKM. DNA of the CDR3: TGTGCCAGCAGTATAGAAGGATACGAGCAGTACTTC. Translated: CASSIEGYEQYF.

The rearrangement links TRBV15 to TRBJ1-4, with D hard to call. V was clipped by 2 bases and J by 7 bases, with 2 bases between them. Germline CDR1 LNHNV, CDR2 YYDKDF (reference sequence). This CDR3 contains 11 residues. The CDR3 nucleotides are TGTGCCACCAGCAGATTTGAAAAACTGTTTTTT. Translation: CATSRFEKLFF.

This clonotype was counted a few times. The chain combines TRBV5-6 with TRBJ1-2; D remains ambiguous. CDR1 is SGHDT, CDR2 YYEEEE, per germline. This CDR3 is 15 amino acids long. V was cut by 4 bases and J by 3 bases, with 16 bases left in between. CDR3 in DNA: TGTGCCAGCAGCACCCTTTCGGACGGAGACTATGGCTACACCTTC. Translating gives CASSTLSDGDYGYTF. The variable domain in full, completed from reference TRBV5-6 and TRBJ1-2, reads DAGVTQSPTHLIKTRGQQVTLRCSPKSGHDTVSWYQQALGQGPQFIFQYYEEEERQRGNFPDRFSGHQFPNYSSELNVNALLLGDSALYLCASSTLSDGDYGYTFGSGTRLTVV.

This clonotype occurred a few times. The chain joins TRBV14 to TRBJ2-4, with D possibly being TRBD2 (6 bases). The CDR3 covers 19 residues. CDR1 is SGHDN and CDR2 is FVKESK in the germline V gene. Trimming removed 0 bases from V and 0 bases from J, with 18 bases in between. The CDR3 sequence: CASSQDDAGNHLAKNIQYF. The CDR3 DNA sequence: TGTGCCAGCAGCCAAGATGATGCGGGAAACCACCTAGCCAAAAACATTCAGTACTTC.

This clonotype showed up just a few times. The chain employs TRBV5-6 and TRBJ1-1, with 8 bases that match TRBD1. V gave up 5 bases and J gave up 6 bases; unmatched junction bases: 6. The CDR3 is 13 residues long. The germline V gene encodes CDR1 SGHDT and CDR2 YYEEEE. Here the CDR3 DNA reads TGTGCCAGCAGGGCCGGGACAGGCGCTGAAGCTTTCTTT. Its protein product is CASRAGTGAEAFF. Full variable domain (rest looked up from reference TRBV5-6 and TRBJ1-1): DAGVTQSPTHLIKTRGQQVTLRCSPKSGHDTVSWYQQALGQGPQFIFQYYEEEERQRGNFPDRFSGHQFPNYSSELNVNALLLGDSALYLCASRAGTGAEAFFGQGTRLTVV.

V is TRBV10-3 and J is TRBJ2-1; weak D call: TRBD2 (5 bases). V was shortened by 4 bases and J by 12 bases, with 19 bases between the two germline ends. CDR3 size: 14 residues. CDR1 is ENHRY, CDR2 SYGVKD, per germline. CDR3 protein: CAISVTRSWSGQFF. CDR3 nucleotide sequence: TGTGCCATCAGTGTTACGAGAAGCTGGAGCGGGCAGTTCTTC.

This clonotype was seen only a few times. The V and J genes are TRBV7-9 and TRBJ2-7, with D perhaps being TRBD1 or TRBD2 (5 bases each). CDR3 length equals 14 residues. The V gene lost 4 bases and the J gene lost 2 bases, with 12 bases spanning the gap. Germline V gene sequence: CDR1 SEHNR, CDR2 FQNEAQ (reference sequence). CDR3 in amino acids: CASSSAGTAYEQYF. The CDR3 DNA follows: TGTGCCAGCAGCTCAGCCGGGACGGCCTACGAGCAGTACTTC.

This clonotype was counted between two and nine times. CDR3 protein: CSATTGQGLGTQYF. The DNA of the CDR3 is TGCAGTGCTACCACGGGCCAAGGCTTGGGGACCCAGTACTTC. V usage is TRBV20-1 and J usage is TRBJ2-5; no clear D. Per germline, CDR1 DFQATT and CDR2 SNEGSKA (reference sequence). The ends were cut back, 4 bases at V and 7 bases at J, with 19 bases in the middle. This CDR3 region has 14 residues.

V is TRBV20-1 and J is TRBJ2-1; possible D gene TRBD1, 6 bases. This CDR3 has 14 residues. Germline V CDR1 and CDR2: DFQATT, SNEGSKA (reference sequence). V gave up 6 bases and J gave up 8 bases, with 20 bases separating them. Here the CDR3 reads CSAPDSSGPHEQFF. In nucleotides, the CDR3 is TGCAGTGCCCCGGACAGTTCGGGCCCACATGAGCAGTTCTTC.

This clonotype was picked up many times. The gene calls are TRBV7-9 and TRBJ1-4; 7 positions match TRBD1. The V and J ends lost 1 base and 8 bases, in that order; junction bases with no gene match: 4. The CDR3 is made up of 14 amino acids. Germline V lookup: CDR1 SEHNR, CDR2 FQNEAQ (reference sequence). This CDR3 is CASSLGTGEEKLFF. The CDR3 nucleotides are TGTGCCAGCAGCTTAGGCACAGGGGAAGAAAAACTGTTTTTT.

This clonotype occurred a few times. This chain uses TRBV29-1 with TRBJ2-5; TRBD1 aligns across 9 bases. Unmatched junction bases numbered 11, after V lost 2 bases and J lost 7 bases. This CDR3 is built from 15 residues. In germline, CDR1 is SQVTM, CDR2 ANQGSEA. CDR3 loop: CSVEPFDRGSGTQYF. CDR3 DNA sequence: TGCAGCGTTGAACCTTTCGACAGGGGGAGTGGGACCCAGTACTTC. The whole variable domain, remainder taken from reference TRBV29-1 and TRBJ2-5, is SAVISQKPSRDICQRGTSLTIQCQVDSQVTMMFWYRQQPGQSLTLIATANQGSEATYESGFVIDKFPISRPNLTFSTLTVSNMSPEDSSIYLCSVEPFDRGSGTQYFGPGTRLLVL.

This sequence joins TRBV28 and TRBJ2-1; 9 bases line up with TRBD2. Germline CDR1 reads MDHEN; CDR2 reads SYDVKM. The CDR3 covers 15 residues. The trim removed 1 base at V and 8 bases at J, leaving 6 bases unmatched. The CDR3 region is CASSLSREGQYEQFF. CDR3 nucleotide sequence: TGTGCCAGCAGTTTATCGCGGGAGGGCCAATATGAGCAGTTCTTC. The variable domain in full, completed from reference TRBV28 and TRBJ2-1, reads DVKVTQSSRYLVKRTGEKVFLECVQDMDHENMFWYRQDPGLGLRLIYFSYDVKMKEKGDIPEGYSVSREKKERFSLILESASTNQTSMYLCASSLSREGQYEQFFGPGTRLTVL.